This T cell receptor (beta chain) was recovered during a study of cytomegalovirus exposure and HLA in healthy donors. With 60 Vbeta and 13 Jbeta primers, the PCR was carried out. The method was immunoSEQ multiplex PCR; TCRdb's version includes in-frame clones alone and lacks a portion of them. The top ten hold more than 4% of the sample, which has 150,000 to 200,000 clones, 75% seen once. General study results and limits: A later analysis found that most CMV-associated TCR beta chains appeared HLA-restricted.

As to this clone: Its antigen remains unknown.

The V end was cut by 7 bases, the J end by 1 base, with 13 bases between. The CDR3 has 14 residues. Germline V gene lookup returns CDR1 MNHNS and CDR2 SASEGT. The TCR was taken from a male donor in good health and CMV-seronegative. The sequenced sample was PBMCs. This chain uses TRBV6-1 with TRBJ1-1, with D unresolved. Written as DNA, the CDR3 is TGTGCCAGCACTCGTGGAGGAACGAACACTGAAGCTTTCTTT. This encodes CASTRGGTNTEAFF.